Shown below are 4 T cell receptor beta chains from a single sample sequenced in a study of Graves' ophthalmopathy and Graves' hyperthyroidism. RNA transcripts were the source from which TCR beta CDR3 regions were amplified. HTBI primers served in a first-round RT-PCR, which a second-round multiplex PCR followed. TCRdb used MiXCR to reprocess the multiplex PCR reads, holding one entry per CDR3 protein. The table shows hundreds of thousands of distinct CDR3 sequences, with 35% to 50% occurring only once. The sample consisted of peripheral blood. These receptors came from an adult man with Graves' ophthalmopathy.

This sequence joins TRBV19 and TRBJ2-3, with 9 bases lining up with TRBD1. The germline gives CDR1 LNHDA, CDR2 SQIVND (reference sequence). The CDR3 spans 14 residues. After removal of 7 bases from V and 2 bases from J, the junction contained 4 bases not matched to a gene. The CDR3 sequence is CASTRTGDTDTQYF. The CDR3 DNA reads TGTGCCAGTACCAGGACAGGGGACACAGATACGCAGTATTTT.

This clonotype was recorded a few times. V gene TRBV9 combines with J gene TRBJ1-6, with 7 bases identical to TRBD1. The CDR3 is 17 amino acids. The J segment lost 6 bases and the V segment lost 4 bases, leaving 13 bases of the junction unmatched. The V gene's germline CDR1 is SGDLS and CDR2 YYNGEE. CDR3 sequence: CASSPQGGVKANSPLHF. In nucleotides, the CDR3 is TGTGCCAGCAGCCCCCAGGGGGGGGTAAAGGCTAATTCACCCCTCCACTTT.

This clonotype was observed a few times. The chain combines TRBV5-8 with TRBJ1-6; the D gene is possibly TRBD1 (6 bases). V was cut by 4 bases and J by 10 bases, with 18 bases left in between. The CDR3 contains 15 residues. From germline, CDR1 is SGHTS and CDR2 YDEGEE. CDR3 region: CASSIITGGGSPLHF. CDR3 bases: TGTGCCAGCAGCATTATTACGGGGGGCGGATCACCCCTCCACTTT.

There are many counts of this clonotype. The rearrangement joins TRBV7-9 to TRBJ1-2; 10 bases are a match to TRBD1. Trimming cost V 5 bases and J 1 base; bases outside gene matches: 4. Germline loops: CDR1 SEHNR, CDR2 FQNEAQ (reference sequence). This CDR3 region has 15 residues. This CDR3 reads CASSPGQGLNYGYTF. DNA of the CDR3: TGTGCCAGCAGCCCGGGACAGGGGCTTAACTATGGCTACACCTTC.